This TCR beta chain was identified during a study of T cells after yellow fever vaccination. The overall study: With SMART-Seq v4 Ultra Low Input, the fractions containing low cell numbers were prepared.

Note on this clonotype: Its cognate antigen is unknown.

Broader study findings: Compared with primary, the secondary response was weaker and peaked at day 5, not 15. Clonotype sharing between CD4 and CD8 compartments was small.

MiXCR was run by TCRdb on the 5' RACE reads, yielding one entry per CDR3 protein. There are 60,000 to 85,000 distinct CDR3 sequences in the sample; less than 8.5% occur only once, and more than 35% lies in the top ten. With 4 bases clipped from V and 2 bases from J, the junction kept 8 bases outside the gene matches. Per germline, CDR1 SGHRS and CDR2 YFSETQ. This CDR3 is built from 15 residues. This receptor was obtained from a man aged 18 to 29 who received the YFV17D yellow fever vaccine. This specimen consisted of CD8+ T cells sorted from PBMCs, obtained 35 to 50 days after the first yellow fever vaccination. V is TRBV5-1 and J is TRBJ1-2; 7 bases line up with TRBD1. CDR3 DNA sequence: TGCGCCAGCAGCCAAGACAGGGTTGGCAACTATGGCTACACCTTC. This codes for CASSQDRVGNYGYTF.